This T cell receptor (beta chain) appears in the sequencing data of a study of cytomegalovirus exposure and HLA in healthy donors. Study results and limitations: The analysis excluded some indistinguishable V segments, including TRBV6-2 and TRBV6-3. Sequencing artifact likely explains a cluster of highly shared sequence variants. Later on, an analysis showed TCR association rates differing by HLA locus, with DRB1 the most and HLA-C the fewest. Segments of the TCR beta V type were, in most cases, productive about 90% or about 30% of the time in an earlier analysis.

About this clone: Antigen unknown.

V lost 5 bases, J lost 1 base, and 11 bases lay in between. Looked up from germline, CDR1 is LNHDA and CDR2 is SQIVND (reference sequence). This CDR3 has 14 amino acids. The PCR contained 60 Vbeta and 13 Jbeta primers. The method was immunoSEQ multiplex PCR; TCRdb's version includes in-frame clones alone and lacks a portion of them. The sample records 200,000 to 300,000 clones, about four fifths being singletons. The specimen was PBMCs. The V and J genes are TRBV19 and TRBJ1-1; possibly TRBD1 for D (5 bases). The TCR sequence derives from a woman aged 40 to 49 in good health and CMV-seropositive. The CDR3 is CASSPGLRNTEAFF. Here the CDR3 DNA reads TGTGCCAGTAGTCCGGGACTGAGGAACACTGAAGCTTTCTTT.